Shown below are 29 T cell receptor beta chains from a single sample sequenced in a study of Ad26.COV2.S vaccination and SARS-CoV-2 variants. TCRdb's table, derived via immunoSEQ multiplex PCR, lists solely in-frame clones and lacks some. The repertoire holds approximately 410,000 clones, with around 93% as singletons. Treatment meaning: 15 to 20 received Ad26.COV2.S at low or high dose, single or two shots; about 5 received placebo; per-sample allocation not given. The samples date from day 63 after the first vaccine or placebo injection. The specimen comprised peripheral blood, sampled in a trial of Ad26.COV2.S vaccine versus placebo. The source is a person aged 18-60 years who received the Ad26.COV2.S COVID-19 vaccine or a placebo.

V usage is TRBV5-1 and J usage is TRBJ1-6; D not resolved. The V gene's germline CDR1 is SGHRS and CDR2 YFSETQ. CDR3 length: 15 amino acids. Trimming removed 0 bases from V and 5 bases from J, with 9 bases in between. CDR3 sequence: CASSLASGNNSPLHF. CDR3 bases: TGCGCCAGCAGCTTGGCCAGCGGAAATAATTCACCCCTCCACTTT. The full variable domain, with the rest looked up from reference TRBV5-1 and TRBJ1-6, is KAGVTQTPRYLIKTRGQQVTLSCSPISGHRSVSWYQQTPGQGLQFLFEYFSETQRNKGNFPGRFSGRQFSNSRSEMNVSTLELGDSALYLCASSLASGNNSPLHFGNGTRLTVT.

This clone has a single count. Other DNA sequences from this sample encode an identical CDR3 as well. The V and J genes are TRBV5-1 and TRBJ2-7; D is undetermined. The V gene's germline CDR1 is SGHRS and CDR2 YFSETQ. The CDR3 totals 11 residues. The V and J ends lost 2 bases and 4 bases respectively, with 4 bases between them. CDR3 loop: CASSFGYEQYF. In DNA, the CDR3 is TGCGCCAGCAGCTTTGGGTACGAGCAGTACTTC.

This chain uses TRBV5-4 with TRBJ1-1, with 7 bases fitting TRBD1. The germline V gene encodes CDR1 SGHNT and CDR2 YYREEE (reference sequence). This CDR3 has 15 residues. V gave up 2 bases and J gave up 0 bases; unmatched junction bases: 4. The CDR3 sequence: CASSFFTGVNTEAFF. The CDR3 region has the DNA TGTGCCAGCAGCTTCTTTACAGGGGTGAACACTGAAGCTTTCTTT.

The chain uses TRBV19 and TRBJ1-2, with D perhaps TRBD1 (5 bases). The CDR3 is 12 residues long. CDR1 is LNHDA, CDR2 SQIVND, per germline (reference sequence). Trimming took off 4 bases at V and 4 bases at J, with 7 bases between the two ends. The CDR3 coding sequence is TGTGCCAGTAGTAACGGGGGCTATGGCTACACCTTC. Translated, it gives CASSNGGYGYTF.

This clone appeared a single time. Here the CDR3 reads CASTEGRGNQPQHF. The CDR3 coding sequence is TGTGCCAGTACCGAAGGGAGGGGGAATCAGCCCCAGCATTTT. V is TRBV19 and J is TRBJ1-5, with D possibly TRBD1 on 6 matching bases. The CDR3 runs 14 residues. The germline gives CDR1 LNHDA, CDR2 SQIVND (reference sequence). Trimming left V 7 bases short and J 4 bases short, with 14 bases between.

The genes are TRBV18 and TRBJ1-6, with a tentative D call TRBD1 (6 bases). Germline lookup yields CDR1 KGHSH and CDR2 LQKENI. V shed 6 bases and J shed 6 bases, with 12 bases lying between them. The CDR3 spans 14 residues. The CDR3 protein is CASSPGQPNSPLHF. The DNA for the CDR3 is TGTGCCAGCTCCCCGGGACAACCTAATTCACCCCTCCACTTT.

V and J are TRBV19 and TRBJ2-1; no definite D call. The CDR3 spans 13 residues. The V and J ends lost 3 bases and 8 bases respectively, with 11 bases between them. Germline V gene sequence: CDR1 LNHDA, CDR2 SQIVND (reference sequence). CDR3 region: CASSIMGFHEQFF. The CDR3 nucleotides are TGTGCCAGTAGTATCATGGGGTTCCATGAGCAGTTCTTC. Complete variable domain (other parts from reference TRBV19 and TRBJ2-1): DGGITQSPKYLFRKEGQNVTLSCEQNLNHDAMYWYRQDPGQGLRLIYYSQIVNDFQKGDIAEGYSVSREKKESFPLTVTSAQKNPTAFYLCASSIMGFHEQFFGPGTRLTVL.

The chain carries TRBV4-3 and TRBJ2-6, with TRBD1 matching 8 bases. CDR3 length equals 16 residues. After removal of 0 bases from V and 5 bases from J, the junction contained 3 bases not matched to a gene. CDR1 is LGHNA, CDR2 YSLEER, per germline. The CDR3, as DNA: TGCGCCAGCAGCCAAGATCGGACAGGGAGGGCCAACGTCCTGACTTTC. Translating gives CASSQDRTGRANVLTF.

The chain joins TRBV7-9 to TRBJ2-1; a weak D match, TRBD2 (5 bases). Trimming removed 7 bases from V and 7 bases from J, with 23 bases in between. The CDR3 runs 16 residues. Germline CDR1 and CDR2: SEHNR and FQNEAQ (reference sequence). The CDR3 reads CASNHFGEMVGNEQFF. CDR3 DNA sequence: TGTGCCAGCAACCATTTCGGGGAAATGGTAGGAAATGAGCAGTTCTTC.

V is TRBV27 and J is TRBJ2-4, with TRBD2 identical over 16 bases. Per germline, CDR1 MNHEY and CDR2 SMNVEV (reference sequence). V lost 3 bases and J lost 0; bases outside the gene matches: 5. The CDR3 runs to 19 residues. Here the CDR3 reads CASSFVGLAGGLAKNIQYF. DNA for the CDR3: TGTGCCAGCAGTTTTGTGGGACTAGCGGGGGGGCTAGCCAAAAACATTCAGTACTTC.

V is TRBV28 and J is TRBJ2-7; D gene ambiguous. V shed 3 bases and J shed 3 bases, with 9 bases lying between them. This CDR3 comprises 13 residues. Per the germline V gene, CDR1 is MDHEN and CDR2 is SYDVKM. CDR3 loop: CASSLNFNYEQYF. The CDR3 DNA reads as TGTGCCAGCAGTTTGAACTTCAACTACGAGCAGTACTTC.

The chain recombines TRBV14 with TRBJ2-3; 9 positions match TRBD2. The germline gives CDR1 SGHDN, CDR2 FVKESK. This CDR3 is built from 16 residues. V shed 5 bases and J 0 bases; nucleotides not matched to a gene: 6. For the CDR3, the DNA is TGTGCCAGCAGCTCCCTAGCGGGGCATAGCACAGATACGCAGTATTTT. Translated: CASSSLAGHSTDTQYF.

V and J are TRBV4-3 and TRBJ1-1; D unresolved. V lost 0 bases and J lost 3, with 11 bases in between. The CDR3 is made up of 15 amino acids. The germline gives CDR1 LGHNA, CDR2 YSLEER. The DNA for the CDR3 is TGCGCCAGCAGCCAAGATTCTCTGGGGTACACTGAAGCTTTCTTT. As protein: CASSQDSLGYTEAFF.

This clone was seen a single time. V usage is TRBV5-6 and J usage is TRBJ1-2; no reliable D call. V lost 0 bases and J lost 4, with 7 bases in between. Per germline, CDR1 SGHDT and CDR2 YYEEEE. The CDR3 consists of 13 residues. In nucleotides, the CDR3 is TGTGCCAGCAGCTTGGGACGGGTCTATGGCTACACCTTC. Protein product: CASSLGRVYGYTF.

DNA for the CDR3: TGTGCCAGCAGCTTATACCAGGAGCAGTTCTTC. Amino acids: CASSLYQEQFF. The chain carries TRBV7-9 and TRBJ2-1; no firm D call. The CDR3 contains 11 residues. Looked up from germline, CDR1 is SEHNR and CDR2 is FQNEAQ (reference sequence). The V and J ends lost 2 bases and 10 bases respectively, with 6 bases between them.

The chain uses TRBV4-3 and TRBJ2-2; D is unclear. With 0 bases removed from V and 1 base from J, the gap between germline ends came to 9 bases. The germline CDR1 and CDR2 sequences are LGHNA and YSLEER. This CDR3 comprises 16 residues. The CDR3 coding sequence is TGCGCCAGCAGCCAAGAGGTGACGGTGAACACCGGGGAGCTGTTTTTT. Protein product: CASSQEVTVNTGELFF.

V is TRBV7-2 and J is TRBJ2-7; D is uncertain. Deletions cut 4 bases from V and 2 bases from J, with 3 bases between. The CDR3 extends over 11 amino acids. Looked up from germline, CDR1 is SGHTA and CDR2 is FQGNSA. The CDR3 DNA reads TGTGCCAGCAGCTCCCCCTACGAGCAGTACTTC. It codes for CASSSPYEQYF.

The chain uses TRBV14 and TRBJ2-3; D is ambiguous. Trimming removed 2 bases from V and 1 base from J, with 4 bases in between. CDR1 and CDR2 from the germline V gene are SGHDN and FVKESK. The CDR3 sequence is 13 residues long. The CDR3: CASSQRGTDTQYF. In nucleotides, the CDR3 is TGTGCCAGCAGCCAAAGGGGCACAGATACGCAGTATTTT.

This chain uses TRBV5-1 with TRBJ1-4, with D tentatively TRBD1 (5 bases). V lost 4 bases and J lost 6, with 19 bases in between. Per germline, CDR1 SGHRS and CDR2 YFSETQ. There are 16 residues in the CDR3. The CDR3 reads CASSPGGRVEDEKLFF. Written as DNA, the CDR3 is TGCGCCAGCAGCCCTGGAGGCAGGGTTGAAGATGAAAAACTGTTTTTT.

V gene TRBV15 combines with J gene TRBJ1-6, with D perhaps matching TRBD1 (5 bases). V lost 0 bases to trimming and J lost 13 bases, with 16 bases between them. Germline V lookup: CDR1 LNHNV, CDR2 YYDKDF (reference sequence). CDR3 length equals 15 residues. For the CDR3, the DNA is TGTGCCACCAGCAGAGATCGACAGTCTCGGATCCCCCTCCACTTT. It codes for CATSRDRQSRIPLHF.

CDR3 in DNA: TGTGCCAGCACTTCCGGGGACTACGAGCAGTACTTC. This codes for CASTSGDYEQYF. V is TRBV28 and J is TRBJ2-7; perhaps TRBD2 as D (5 bases). The CDR3 length is 12 residues. Germline assignment: CDR1 MDHEN and CDR2 SYDVKM. Between the trimmed V and J ends, which lost 7 bases and 3 bases, there was a span of 10 bases.

V is TRBV4-3 and J is TRBJ2-5; 9 nucleotides line up with TRBD2. CDR1 and CDR2 (germline): LGHNA, YSLEER. This CDR3 is 16 amino acids long. Trimming removed 1 base from V and 5 bases from J; junction bases left unmatched: 8. The CDR3 DNA follows: TGCGCCAGCAGCCAAGGGGACGGCGGGGGGGCCGAGACCCAGTACTTC. Residues: CASSQGDGGGAETQYF.

Concerning this clone: The junction does not match germline at one end; this may be a read error. This chain uses TRBV19 with TRBJ2-5; 7 bases map to TRBD1. Germline values: CDR1 LNHDA, CDR2 SQIVND (reference sequence). The CDR3 is 14 amino acids. The CDR3 sequence: CTSSIPGGQETQYF. The CDR3 DNA sequence: TGTACCAGTAGTATTCCAGGGGGACAAGAGACCCAGTACTTC.

The rearrangement links TRBV7-2 to TRBJ2-3, with 9 bases fitting TRBD2. This CDR3 spans 17 amino acids. The germline V gene encodes CDR1 SGHTA and CDR2 FQGNSA. V dropped 2 bases and J dropped 5; count of bases not matched to a gene: 11. CDR3 region: CASSLKVVGAGGDTQYF. The CDR3 region has the DNA TGTGCCAGCAGCTTAAAAGTGGTCGGAGCGGGGGGAGATACGCAGTATTTT.

The chain couples TRBV5-1 to TRBJ1-2, with 9 nucleotides matching TRBD1. CDR1 is SGHRS, CDR2 YFSETQ, per germline. The CDR3 extends over 15 amino acids. V was clipped by 3 bases and J by 5 bases; unmatched bases: 8. The CDR3 spells CASSSRTGVDYGYTF. The CDR3 DNA sequence: TGCGCCAGCAGCTCCCGGACAGGGGTAGATTATGGCTACACCTTC.

As regards this clone: This CDR3 is also generated by other DNA sequences in the sample. The chain couples TRBV6-1 to TRBJ1-1; D gene ambiguous. V lost 1 base, J lost 0 bases, and 3 bases lay in between. Germline CDR1 MNHNS, CDR2 SASEGT. The CDR3 consists of 13 residues. The DNA of the CDR3 is TGTGCCAGCAGTGAAGTCGTGAACACTGAAGCTTTCTTT. Translation: CASSEVVNTEAFF.

The V call is TRBV11-2, the J call TRBJ1-2; 8 bases agree with TRBD1. V dropped 5 bases and J dropped 1; count of bases not matched to a gene: 12. The CDR3 consists of 17 residues. CDR1 is SGHAT, CDR2 FQNNGV, per germline. CDR3 sequence reads: CASSAPTGAEDNYGYTF. CDR3 nucleotides: TGTGCCAGCAGCGCACCGACAGGGGCCGAAGATAACTATGGCTACACCTTC.

The chain recombines TRBV7-2 with TRBJ1-4, with D tentatively TRBD1 (5 bases). Trimming left V 2 bases short and J 4 bases short, with 14 bases between. The CDR3 is 16 amino acids. The germline gives CDR1 SGHTA, CDR2 FQGNSA. The CDR3 protein is CASSLFGWTSNEKLFF. The CDR3 region has the DNA TGTGCCAGCAGCTTATTCGGTTGGACAAGTAATGAAAAACTGTTTTTT.

The rearrangement joins TRBV27 to TRBJ1-6, with D possibly TRBD1 on 5 matching bases. Germline V gene sequence: CDR1 MNHEY, CDR2 SMNVEV (reference sequence). The CDR3 covers 18 residues. Trimming left V 5 bases short and J 0 bases short, with 17 bases between. The CDR3 loop reads CASSNNPTASSYNSPLHF. The CDR3 DNA reads TGTGCCAGCAGTAACAACCCGACAGCGAGCTCCTATAATTCACCCCTCCACTTT.